This TCR beta chain was sequenced for a study of beta chain features in type 1 diabetes. Every isolated RNA sample was fully reverse transcribed, so sequencing captured expressed TCRB transcripts. Profiled with immunoSEQ multiplex PCR; TCRdb holds only in-frame clones, not every one. The table has about 130,000 clones, approximately 9% seen once. V gave up 7 bases and J gave up 3 bases, with 4 bases separating them. This CDR3 is 11 amino acids long. Germline V CDR1 and CDR2: SGHTA, FQGNSA. CD45RO/CCR7/CD25/CD127/CD95/CD27 sorting isolated CD4+ naive, central memory, regulatory and stem cell-like memory cells. All sorted populations exceeded 95% purity. General observations from the study: All four CD4+ subsets from Type 1 diabetes patients carried moderately but significantly shorter TCRB CDR3s. Any HLA-type effect on TCRB rearrangement remained unresolved here.

For this clone: The antigen remains unidentified.

This TCR came from a man aged 30-40 years with type 1 diabetes. The sample was central memory CD4+ T cells from blood. This chain uses TRBV7-2 with TRBJ2-1; no clear D gene. The DNA of the CDR3 is TGTGCCAGCACCTACTACAATGAGCAGTTCTTC. It encodes CASTYYNEQFF.